These 26 T cell receptor beta chains share one sample of origin, sequenced in a study of T cells in narcolepsy. Assay: immunoSEQ multiplex PCR; the TCRdb copy retains only in-frame clones and omits some. The sample has fewer than 35,000 clones, under 85% seen once. The sample consisted of CD45RA- memory CD4+ T cells from PBMCs. These receptors all stem from a human donor with narcolepsy.

The chain has TRBV4-2 and TRBJ1-3; no definite D call. The V gene lost 1 base and the J gene lost 0 bases, with 10 bases spanning the gap. Germline loops: CDR1 LGHNA, CDR2 YNFKEQ. The CDR3 sequence is 16 residues long. This chain's CDR3 is CASSQGARDSGNTIYF. CDR3 nucleotides: TGTGCCAGCAGCCAAGGGGCGCGGGACTCTGGAAACACCATATATTTT.

This clone has a handful of counts. This chain joins TRBV7-7 and TRBJ2-5, with 8 bases identical to TRBD1. Germline V gene data show CDR1 as SSHAT and CDR2 as FNYEAQ (reference sequence). The CDR3 runs 14 residues. With V trimmed by 3 bases and J by 2 bases, 2 bases remained unmatched. CDR3: CASSLDRVQETQYF. In DNA form, the CDR3 reads TGTGCCAGCAGCTTGGACAGGGTACAAGAGACCCAGTACTTC.

The chain joins TRBV19 to TRBJ1-6, with D perhaps TRBD1 (5 bases). From germline, CDR1 is LNHDA and CDR2 SQIVND (reference sequence). Deletions cut 3 bases from V and 5 bases from J, with 17 bases between. This CDR3 has 17 residues. CDR3 sequence: CASSIGQGSVNNSPLHF. The CDR3 nucleotides are TGTGCCAGTAGTATTGGTCAGGGAAGTGTCAATAATTCACCCCTCCACTTT.

The V call is TRBV10-3, the J call TRBJ1-3, with TRBD1 matching over 8 bases. Trimming at V came to 2 bases and at J to 2 bases, leaving 5 bases not matched to a gene. This CDR3 comprises 16 residues. The germline V gene encodes CDR1 ENHRY and CDR2 SYGVKD. In nucleotides, the CDR3 is TGTGCCATCAGTGAGCAAGGGGGACAGGCTGGAAACACCATATATTTT. Encoded protein: CAISEQGGQAGNTIYF.

This clone was observed a handful of times. V gene TRBV6-1 combines with J gene TRBJ1-6; tentatively, D is TRBD1 (5 bases). The CDR3 has 15 amino acids. Germline V lookup: CDR1 MNHNS, CDR2 SASEGT. V was shortened by 4 bases and J by 5 bases, with 12 bases between the two germline ends. The CDR3 bases are TGTGCCAGCAGTGCAAGGGGAATGGATAATTCACCCCTCCACTTT. This codes for CASSARGMDNSPLHF.

The chain links TRBV19 to TRBJ2-5, with TRBD2 as a possible D gene (6 bases). The CDR3 spans 15 residues. V dropped 5 bases and J dropped 0 bases, with 13 bases sitting between them. The V gene's germline CDR1 is LNHDA and CDR2 SQIVND (reference sequence). The DNA of the CDR3 is TGTGCCAGTAGTCTCGCCGGGACTCACCAAGAGACCCAGTACTTC. Its protein product is CASSLAGTHQETQYF.

The gene calls are TRBV9 and TRBJ2-3; D remains unclear. The germline CDR1 and CDR2 sequences are SGDLS and YYNGEE. The CDR3 sequence is 15 residues long. V shed 4 bases and J shed 2 bases, with 14 bases lying between them. This chain's CDR3 is CASSLIPANTDTQYF. The CDR3 DNA reads TGTGCCAGCAGCCTAATCCCCGCTAACACAGATACGCAGTATTTT.

The V gene is TRBV6-1, the J gene TRBJ1-1; D perhaps matches TRBD1 (6 bases). The V and J ends lost 3 bases and 5 bases respectively, with 16 bases between them. The germline V gene has CDR1 MNHNS and CDR2 SASEGT. The CDR3 extends over 15 amino acids. In DNA form, the CDR3 reads TGTGCCAGCAGTGAGAATTGGGGGCGCGGGACTGAAGCTTTCTTT. Encoded protein: CASSENWGRGTEAFF.

This rearrangement joins TRBV19 to TRBJ1-3, with a possible D match to TRBD1 (5 bases). Germline V lookup: CDR1 LNHDA, CDR2 SQIVND (reference sequence). The CDR3 consists of 15 residues. The V gene lost 1 base and the J gene lost 2 bases, with 9 bases spanning the gap. The CDR3 sequence is CASSIGGGPGNTIYF. The CDR3 nucleotides are TGTGCCAGTAGTATAGGCGGGGGACCTGGAAACACCATATATTTT.

This sequence joins TRBV5-1 and TRBJ1-1; 9 bases match TRBD1. Germline-derived CDR1 and CDR2 are SGHRS and YFSETQ. V was clipped by 9 bases and J by 1 base; unmatched bases: 4. This CDR3 region has 13 residues. This CDR3 is CATTTGGNTEAFF. The CDR3 coding sequence is TGCGCCACTACGACAGGGGGGAACACTGAAGCTTTCTTT.

CDR3 coding DNA: TGTGCCAGCAGCGGCCAAGGGGGGGGCGGCCAGCCCCAGCATTTT. The encoded protein is CASSGQGGGGQPQHF. J is TRBJ1-5 and V is TRBV6-1; D is perhaps TRBD1 (6 bases). The V end lost 6 bases, the J end lost 7 bases, and 19 bases lay between the germline ends. CDR1 and CDR2 (germline): MNHNS, SASEGT. The CDR3 loop spans 15 amino acids.

This chain links TRBV27 with TRBJ2-3; a possible D gene is TRBD2 (6 bases). Trimming shortened V by 6 bases and J by 0 bases, and 16 bases separated the two germline ends. The CDR3 loop spans 16 amino acids. Germline V CDR1 and CDR2: MNHEY, SMNVEV (reference sequence). The CDR3: CASRRDPLSSTDTQYF. Here the CDR3 DNA reads TGTGCCAGCAGGCGGGACCCACTCTCTAGCACAGATACGCAGTATTTT.

The chain joins TRBV6-5 to TRBJ2-2; TRBD1 matches 7 bases. The V gene's germline CDR1 is MNHEY and CDR2 SVGAGI. The V segment lost 6 bases and the J segment 3 bases; nucleotides outside the gene matches: 4. There are 14 residues in the CDR3. The CDR3, as DNA: TGTGCCAGCAGCCCTACAGGGGACACCGGGGAGCTGTTTTTT. Residues: CASSPTGDTGELFF.

This chain connects TRBV6-1 to TRBJ1-2; D is undetermined. This CDR3 spans 13 amino acids. The V gene's germline CDR1 is MNHNS and CDR2 SASEGT. Trimming took 5 bases from V and 4 from J, leaving 11 bases between them. Here the CDR3 DNA reads TGTGCCAGCAGTCCCTCCGGCGGCTATGGCTACACCTTC. Its translation is CASSPSGGYGYTF.

The gene calls are TRBV7-8 and TRBJ2-5, with D tentatively TRBD1 or TRBD2 (6 bases each). V was trimmed by 2 bases and J by 5 bases, leaving 12 bases between them. The CDR3 extends over 14 amino acids. The germline gives CDR1 SGHVS, CDR2 FQNEAQ. CDR3 in amino acids: CASSLTSQGETQYF. The CDR3 DNA is TGTGCCAGCAGCTTAACTAGCCAGGGGGAGACCCAGTACTTC.

This clone was detected only once. V gene TRBV4-2 combines with J gene TRBJ1-6, with D possibly TRBD1 on 6 matching bases. The CDR3 is 14 amino acids. V lost 1 base, J lost 8 bases, and 9 bases lay in between. Germline V gene data show CDR1 as LGHNA and CDR2 as YNFKEQ. The CDR3 loop is CASSQGTVHSPLHF. The DNA of the CDR3 is TGTGCCAGCAGCCAAGGGACAGTTCATTCACCCCTCCACTTT.

The J gene is TRBJ1-2, the V gene TRBV2, with a weak D call TRBD1 (6 bases). Germline CDR1 and CDR2: SNHLY and FYNNEI. The CDR3 extends over 16 amino acids. Trimming took off 2 bases at V and 4 bases at J, with 17 bases between the two ends. CDR3 residues: CASSEPGVPGGYGYTF. CDR3 bases: TGTGCCAGCAGTGAACCAGGGGTGCCTGGTGGCTATGGCTACACCTTC.

This clone showed up just once. The chain is built from TRBV6-5 and TRBJ1-2; 8 nucleotides agree with TRBD1. CDR1 is MNHEY and CDR2 is SVGAGI in the germline V gene. V shed 5 bases, J shed 6 bases, and the junction held 5 bases outside the gene matches. The CDR3 spans 13 residues. This CDR3 is CASSLTGGNGYTF. The DNA for the CDR3 is TGTGCCAGCAGTCTCACAGGGGGAAATGGCTACACCTTC.

This clone was seen a handful of times. The sample contains more than one DNA sequence encoding this CDR3. The CDR3, as DNA: TGTGCCAGCAGCTTAACGGGGGGGGAGACCCAGTACTTC. This gives the protein CASSLTGGETQYF. The gene calls are TRBV7-2 and TRBJ2-5; TRBD2 agrees at 8 bases. V trimming: 2 bases; J trimming: 5 bases; junction bases outside the gene matches: 1. This CDR3 has 13 residues. Germline CDR1 SGHTA, CDR2 FQGNSA.

The rearrangement joins TRBV5-6 to TRBJ1-2, with 9 bases matching TRBD1. Germline V gene data show CDR1 as SGHDT and CDR2 as YYEEEE. V lost 0 bases to trimming and J lost 8 bases; unmatched junction nucleotides: 11. There are 16 residues in the CDR3. As DNA, the CDR3 is TGTGCCAGCAGCTTGGCCGGAACAGGGGGCGCGCGAGGCTACACCTTC. It codes for CASSLAGTGGARGYTF.

J is TRBJ1-5 and V is TRBV19, with D uncertain. The CDR3 consists of 13 residues. V was shortened by 3 bases and J by 3 bases, with 6 bases between the two germline ends. In germline, CDR1 is LNHDA, CDR2 SQIVND (reference sequence). Here the CDR3 reads CASSISPNQPQHF. The DNA of the CDR3 is TGTGCCAGTAGTATCAGCCCCAATCAGCCCCAGCATTTT.

The genes are TRBV7-6 and TRBJ2-1; 9 positions agree with TRBD2. The CDR3 runs to 15 residues. Losses at the gene ends were 1 base for V and 12 bases for J; bases not matched to a gene: 10. The germline V gene has CDR1 SGHVS and CDR2 FNYEAQ. Written as DNA, the CDR3 is TGTGCCAGCAGCTTAGATGCGGGGGGGGAAACTTGGCAGTTCTTC. As protein: CASSLDAGGETWQFF.

The chain recombines TRBV5-1 with TRBJ1-1, with TRBD1 as a possible D gene (5 bases). Trimming removed 2 bases at V and 0 bases at J, with 11 bases between. Looked up from germline, CDR1 is SGHRS and CDR2 is YFSETQ. The CDR3 runs 15 residues. The CDR3 sequence is CASSLGQNMNTEAFF. Written as DNA, the CDR3 is TGCGCCAGCAGCTTAGGACAAAACATGAACACTGAAGCTTTCTTT.

The chain employs TRBV5-1 and TRBJ1-6; 11 bases are a match to TRBD1. The CDR3 runs to 15 residues. Per germline, CDR1 SGHRS and CDR2 YFSETQ. V was pared by 4 bases and J by 7 bases, with 4 bases of the junction left unmatched. The CDR3, as DNA: TGCGCCAGCAGCCGGGGGACAGGGGGGAATTCACCCCTCCACTTT. Its protein is CASSRGTGGNSPLHF.

The CDR3 region is CASSLRLTSYNEQFF. The CDR3 bases are TGTGCCAGCAGCTTACGGCTCACATCCTACAATGAGCAGTTCTTC. This chain links TRBV7-2 with TRBJ2-1; D is uncertain. Germline CDR1 and CDR2: SGHTA and FQGNSA. This CDR3 region has 15 residues. With 2 bases removed from V and 1 base from J, the gap between germline ends came to 9 bases.

The rearrangement uses TRBV6-5 and TRBJ2-1; D is uncertain. Germline assignment: CDR1 MNHEY and CDR2 SVGAGI. The V end lost 2 bases, the J end lost 0 bases, and 11 bases lay between the germline ends. The CDR3 has 16 amino acids. In DNA, the CDR3 is TGTGCCAGCAGTTACGATCCGGGCAGCTCCTACAATGAGCAGTTCTTC. Amino acid sequence: CASSYDPGSSYNEQFF.